This T cell receptor beta chain was identified during a study of Ad26.COV2.S vaccination and SARS-CoV-2 variants. Study conclusions and caveats: Reported findings describe substantial breadth in spike-specific CD8+ and CD4+ T cell responses following vaccination.

The CDR3 loop spans 15 amino acids. Germline V gives CDR1 SGHKS, CDR2 YYEKEE (reference sequence). V dropped 3 bases and J dropped 6; count of bases not matched to a gene: 5. The assay was immunoSEQ multiplex PCR, and TCRdb's table has in-frame clones only and misses some. This table holds about 440,000 clones, about nine tenths found once. This clone has a single count. Its target is unknown. As for treatment: over 15 received Ad26.COV2.S at low or high dose, single or two shots; about 5 received placebo; per-sample allocation not given. Vaccine and placebo recipients were sampled on day 63 after the first injection. Expression of Wuhan-strain SARS-CoV-2 spike came from the Ad26 vector that formed the vaccine.

This clonotype originated in a person aged 18-65 years who received the Ad26.COV2.S COVID-19 vaccine or a placebo. This chain connects TRBV5-5 to TRBJ2-1, with 11 bases matching TRBD2. Sequenced here: peripheral blood, sampled in a trial of Ad26.COV2.S vaccine versus placebo. CDR3 sequence: CASSYGTSGVNEQFF. CDR3 nucleotides: TGTGCCAGCAGCTACGGGACTAGCGGTGTCAATGAGCAGTTCTTC.